This entry concerns a single T cell receptor (beta chain). Its specificity is unknown. This record belongs to a study of blood T cells in healthy people across ages. Study-wide results and caveats: Across the age range, TCR beta diversity per million T cells fell in a roughly linear way.

The study isolated at least 7 million PBMCs from each sample. A second PCR, run for about 7 to 11 cycles, used a sample-barcoded 5' primer plus a J-beta primer mix. The template-switch adaptor, which had 12 random nucleotides, put a tag on each cDNA molecule. TCRdb used MiXCR to reprocess the 5' RACE reads, holding one entry per CDR3 protein. The sample yields around 800,000 distinct CDR3 sequences, around a quarter seen once. The data were also submitted as part of a second study, on T cells of mothers and their children. That paper notes: Samples were obtained from a few healthy Caucasian mothers and their six children.

This clonotype originated in a boy younger than 18 in good health. Sequenced material: blood.

CDR3 nucleotide sequence: TGTGCCAGCAGCCAAGGGAGGCATGGCTACACCTTC. This gives the protein CASSQGRHGYTF. The chain joins TRBV3-1 to TRBJ1-2; D gene ambiguous. This CDR3 has 12 residues. Germline CDR1 is LGHDT and CDR2 is YNNKEL (reference sequence). V lost 1 base and J lost 6, with 6 bases in between.